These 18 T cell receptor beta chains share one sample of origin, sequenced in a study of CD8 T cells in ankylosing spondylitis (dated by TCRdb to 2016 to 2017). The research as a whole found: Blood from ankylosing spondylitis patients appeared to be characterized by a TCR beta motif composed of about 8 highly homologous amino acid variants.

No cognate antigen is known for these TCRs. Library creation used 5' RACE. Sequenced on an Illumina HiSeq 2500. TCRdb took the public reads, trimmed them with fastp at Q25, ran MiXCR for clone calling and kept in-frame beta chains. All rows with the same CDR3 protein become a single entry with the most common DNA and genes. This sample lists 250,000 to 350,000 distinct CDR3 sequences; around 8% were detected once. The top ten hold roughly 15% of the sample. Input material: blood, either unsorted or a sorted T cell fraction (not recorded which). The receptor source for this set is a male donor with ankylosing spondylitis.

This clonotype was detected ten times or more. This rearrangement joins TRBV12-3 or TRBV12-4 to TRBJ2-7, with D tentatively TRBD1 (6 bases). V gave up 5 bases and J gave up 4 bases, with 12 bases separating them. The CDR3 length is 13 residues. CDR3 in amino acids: CASSTGQFYEQYF. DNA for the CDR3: TGTGCCAGCAGTACAGGACAGTTTTACGAGCAGTACTTC.

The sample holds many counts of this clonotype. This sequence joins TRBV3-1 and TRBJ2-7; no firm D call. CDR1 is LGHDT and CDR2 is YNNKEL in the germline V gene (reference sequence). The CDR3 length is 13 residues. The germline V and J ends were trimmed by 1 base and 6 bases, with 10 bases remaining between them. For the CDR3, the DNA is TGTGCCAGCAGCCAAGGCCCCCTAGGCGAGCAGTACTTC. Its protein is CASSQGPLGEQYF.

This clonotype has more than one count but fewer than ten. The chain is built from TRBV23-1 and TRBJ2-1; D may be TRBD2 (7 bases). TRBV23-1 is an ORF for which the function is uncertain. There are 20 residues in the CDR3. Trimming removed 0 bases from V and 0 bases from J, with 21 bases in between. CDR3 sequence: CASSQSRGPRRPNSYNEQFF. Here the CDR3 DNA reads TGCGCCAGCAGTCAATCGCGGGGGCCCAGGCGACCCAACTCCTACAATGAGCAGTTCTTC.

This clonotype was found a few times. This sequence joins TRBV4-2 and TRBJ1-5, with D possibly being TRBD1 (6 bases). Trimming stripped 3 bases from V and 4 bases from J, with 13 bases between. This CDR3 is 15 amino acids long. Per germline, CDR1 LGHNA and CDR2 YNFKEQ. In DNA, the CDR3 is TGTGCCAGCAGCCAGGGGAGGGGGGCGAATCAGCCCCAGCATTTT. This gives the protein CASSQGRGANQPQHF.

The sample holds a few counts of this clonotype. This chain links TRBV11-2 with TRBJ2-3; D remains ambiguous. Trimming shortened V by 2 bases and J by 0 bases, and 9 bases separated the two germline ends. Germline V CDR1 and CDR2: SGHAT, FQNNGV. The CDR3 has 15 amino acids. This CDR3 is CASSLLSISTDTQYF. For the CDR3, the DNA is TGTGCCAGCAGCTTACTTTCGATTAGCACAGATACGCAGTATTTT.

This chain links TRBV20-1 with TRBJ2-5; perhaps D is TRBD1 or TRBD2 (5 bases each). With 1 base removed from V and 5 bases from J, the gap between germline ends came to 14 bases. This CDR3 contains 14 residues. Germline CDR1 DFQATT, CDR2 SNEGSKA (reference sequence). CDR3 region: CSARGGQGAETQYF. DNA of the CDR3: TGCAGTGCTAGAGGGGGCCAGGGAGCGGAGACCCAGTACTTC.

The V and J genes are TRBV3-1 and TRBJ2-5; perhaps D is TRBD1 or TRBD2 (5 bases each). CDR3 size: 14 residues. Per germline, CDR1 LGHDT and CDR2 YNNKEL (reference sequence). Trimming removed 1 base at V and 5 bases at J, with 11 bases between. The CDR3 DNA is TGTGCCAGCAGCCAAGGCCGTGGGACGGAGACCCAGTACTTC. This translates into CASSQGRGTETQYF.

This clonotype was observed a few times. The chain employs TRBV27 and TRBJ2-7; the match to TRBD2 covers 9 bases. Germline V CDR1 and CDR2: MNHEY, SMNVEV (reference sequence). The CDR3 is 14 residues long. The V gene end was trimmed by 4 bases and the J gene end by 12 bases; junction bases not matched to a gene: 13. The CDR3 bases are TGTGCCAGCAGTTCCGGACTAGCGCGACACTTTCTGTACTTC. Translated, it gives CASSSGLARHFLYF.

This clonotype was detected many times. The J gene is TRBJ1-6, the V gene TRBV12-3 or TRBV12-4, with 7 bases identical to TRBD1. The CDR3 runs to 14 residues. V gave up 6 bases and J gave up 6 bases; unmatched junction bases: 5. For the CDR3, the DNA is TGTGCCAGCAGATGGGGGACAGTTAATTCACCCCTCCACTTT. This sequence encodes CASRWGTVNSPLHF.

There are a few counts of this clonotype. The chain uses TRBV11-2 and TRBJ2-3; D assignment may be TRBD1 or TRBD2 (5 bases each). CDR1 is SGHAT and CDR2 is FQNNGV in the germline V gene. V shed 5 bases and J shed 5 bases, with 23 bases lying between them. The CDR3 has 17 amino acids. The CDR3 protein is CASSPLRGGEGIDTQYF. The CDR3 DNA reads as TGTGCCAGCAGCCCCCTAAGGGGCGGTGAGGGCATAGATACGCAGTATTTT. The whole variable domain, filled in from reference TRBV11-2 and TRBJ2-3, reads EAGVAQSPRYKIIEKRQSVAFWCNPISGHATLYWYQQILGQGPKLLIQFQNNGVVDDSQLPKDRFSAERLKGVDSTLKIQPAKLEDSAVYLCASSPLRGGEGIDTQYFGPGTRLTVL.

The CDR3 nucleotides are TGTGCCAGCAGCTTAGGACAGGGTGAGGGGAACACTGAAGCTTTCTTT. Translating gives CASSLGQGEGNTEAFF. The rearrangement uses TRBV7-2 and TRBJ1-1; 7 bases line up with TRBD1. Germline lookup yields CDR1 SGHTA and CDR2 FQGNSA. The CDR3 is 16 residues long. V was pared by 1 base and J by 1 base, with 6 bases of the junction left unmatched.

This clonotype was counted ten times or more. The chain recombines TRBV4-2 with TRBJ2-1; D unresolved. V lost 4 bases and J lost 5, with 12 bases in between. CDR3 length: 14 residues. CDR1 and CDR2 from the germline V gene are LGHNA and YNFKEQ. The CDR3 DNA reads TGTGCCAGCAGCCCACTCAATTTAGACAATGAGCAGTTCTTC. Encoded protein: CASSPLNLDNEQFF.

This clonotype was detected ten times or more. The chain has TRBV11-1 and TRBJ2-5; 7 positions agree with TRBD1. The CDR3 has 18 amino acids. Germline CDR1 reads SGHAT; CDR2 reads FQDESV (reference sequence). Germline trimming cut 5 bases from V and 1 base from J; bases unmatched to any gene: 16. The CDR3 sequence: CASSPPVVTGTAQETQYF. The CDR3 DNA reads TGTGCCAGCAGCCCCCCGGTAGTAACAGGGACAGCCCAAGAGACCCAGTACTTC.

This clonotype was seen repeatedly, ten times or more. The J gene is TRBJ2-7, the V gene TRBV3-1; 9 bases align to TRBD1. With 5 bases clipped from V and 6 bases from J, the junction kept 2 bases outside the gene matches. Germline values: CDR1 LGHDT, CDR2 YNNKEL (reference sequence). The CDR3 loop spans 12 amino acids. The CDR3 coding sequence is TGTGCCAGCAGCGGACAGGGGCTCGAGCAGTACTTC. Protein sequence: CASSGQGLEQYF.

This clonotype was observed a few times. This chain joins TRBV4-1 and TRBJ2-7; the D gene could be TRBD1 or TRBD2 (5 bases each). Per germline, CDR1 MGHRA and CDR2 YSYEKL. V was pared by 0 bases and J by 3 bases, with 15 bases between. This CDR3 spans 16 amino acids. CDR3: CASSQDRGPTVYEQYF. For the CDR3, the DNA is TGCGCCAGCAGCCAAGATCGGGGACCCACAGTCTACGAGCAGTACTTC.

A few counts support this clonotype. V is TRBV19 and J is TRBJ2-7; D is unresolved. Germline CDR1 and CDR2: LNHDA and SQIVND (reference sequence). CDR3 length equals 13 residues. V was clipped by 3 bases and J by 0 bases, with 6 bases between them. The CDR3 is CASSMGSSYEQYF. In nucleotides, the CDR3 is TGTGCCAGTAGTATGGGAAGCTCCTACGAGCAGTACTTC.

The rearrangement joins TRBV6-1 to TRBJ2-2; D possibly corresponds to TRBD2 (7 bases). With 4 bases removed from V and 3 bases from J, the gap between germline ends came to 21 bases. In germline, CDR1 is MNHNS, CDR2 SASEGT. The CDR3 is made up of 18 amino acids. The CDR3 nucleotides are TGTGCCAGCAGTGTCCTTAATCTAGCGGAGGGGGACACCGGGGAGCTGTTTTTT. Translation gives CASSVLNLAEGDTGELFF.

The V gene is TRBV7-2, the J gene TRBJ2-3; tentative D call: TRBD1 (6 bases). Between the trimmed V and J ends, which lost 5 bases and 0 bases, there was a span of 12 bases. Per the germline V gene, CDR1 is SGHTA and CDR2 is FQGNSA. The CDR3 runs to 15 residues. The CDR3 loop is CASSPGTHSTDTQYF. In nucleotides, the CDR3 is TGTGCCAGCAGCCCCGGGACACATAGCACAGATACGCAGTATTTT. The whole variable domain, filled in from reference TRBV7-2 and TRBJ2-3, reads GAGVSQSPSNKVTEKGKDVELRCDPISGHTALYWYRQSLGQGLEFLIYFQGNSAPDKSGLPSDRFSAERTGGSVSTLTIQRTQQEDSAVYLCASSPGTHSTDTQYFGPGTRLTVL.